This entry is about one T cell receptor beta chain. With V trimmed by 2 bases and J by 1 base, 11 bases remained unmatched. Per the germline V gene, CDR1 is MNHEY and CDR2 is SMNVEV (reference sequence). The CDR3 length is 19 residues. The source of the sample is a study of chemoradiotherapy in HPV16-positive cancers. Sequenced by immunoSEQ multiplex PCR; TCRdb stores in-frame clones only, minus some. The profile shows roughly 3,600 clones, about 77% of them singletons. The genes are TRBV27 and TRBJ2-3; 11 bases align to TRBD2. This clonotype was sampled from a human donor with HPV-associated anogenital cancer. The sample was taken from a patient who underwent chemoradiotherapy. The CDR3 protein is CASSLGGRLSGGGTDTQYF. As DNA, the CDR3 is TGTGCCAGCAGTTTAGGGGGGCGGCTTAGCGGGGGGGGCACAGATACGCAGTATTTT.